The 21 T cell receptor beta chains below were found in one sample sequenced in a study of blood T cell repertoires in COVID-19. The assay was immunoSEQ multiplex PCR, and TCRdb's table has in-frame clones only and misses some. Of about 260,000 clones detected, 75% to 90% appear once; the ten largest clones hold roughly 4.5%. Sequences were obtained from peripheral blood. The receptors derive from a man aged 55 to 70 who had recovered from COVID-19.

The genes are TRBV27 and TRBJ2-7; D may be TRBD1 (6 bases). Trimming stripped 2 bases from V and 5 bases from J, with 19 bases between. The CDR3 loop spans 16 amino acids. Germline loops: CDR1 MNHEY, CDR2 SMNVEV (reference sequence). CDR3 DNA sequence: TGTGCCAGCAGTTTAAATCTTCCGGCAGGGGTACACGAGCAGTACTTC. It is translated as CASSLNLPAGVHEQYF.

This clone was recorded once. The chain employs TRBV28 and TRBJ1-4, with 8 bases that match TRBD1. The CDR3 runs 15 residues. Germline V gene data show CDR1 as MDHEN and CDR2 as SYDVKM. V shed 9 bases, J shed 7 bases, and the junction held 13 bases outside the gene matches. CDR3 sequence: CASEGQGPSGEKLFF. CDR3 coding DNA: TGTGCCAGTGAAGGACAGGGCCCCTCTGGTGAAAAACTGTTTTTT.

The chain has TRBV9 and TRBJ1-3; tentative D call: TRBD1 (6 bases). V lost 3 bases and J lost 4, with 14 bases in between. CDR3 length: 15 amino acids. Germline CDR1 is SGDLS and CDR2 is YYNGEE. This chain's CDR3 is CASSAGTISGNTIYF. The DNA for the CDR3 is TGTGCCAGCAGCGCCGGGACAATCTCGGGAAACACCATATATTTT.

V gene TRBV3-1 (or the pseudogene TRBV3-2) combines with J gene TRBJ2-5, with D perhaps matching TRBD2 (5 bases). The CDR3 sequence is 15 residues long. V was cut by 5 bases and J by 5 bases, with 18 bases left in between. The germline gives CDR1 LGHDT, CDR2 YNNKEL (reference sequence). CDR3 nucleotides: TGTGCCAGCAGCAAAGGCCCTAGCACGGGTGAGACCCAGTACTTC. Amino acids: CASSKGPSTGETQYF.

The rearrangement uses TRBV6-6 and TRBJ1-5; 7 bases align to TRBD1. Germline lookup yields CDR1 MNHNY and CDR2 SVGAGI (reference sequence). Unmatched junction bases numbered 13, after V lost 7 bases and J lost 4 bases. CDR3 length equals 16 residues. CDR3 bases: TGTGCCAGCACCCAAGGAACAGGGGTTCGGAATCAGCCCCAGCATTTT. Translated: CASTQGTGVRNQPQHF.

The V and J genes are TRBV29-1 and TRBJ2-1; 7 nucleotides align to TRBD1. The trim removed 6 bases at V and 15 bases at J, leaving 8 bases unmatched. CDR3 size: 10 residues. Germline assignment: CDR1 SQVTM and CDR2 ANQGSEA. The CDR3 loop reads CSVEGQSRFF. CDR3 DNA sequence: TGCAGCGTAGAGGGACAGTCAAGGTTCTTC.

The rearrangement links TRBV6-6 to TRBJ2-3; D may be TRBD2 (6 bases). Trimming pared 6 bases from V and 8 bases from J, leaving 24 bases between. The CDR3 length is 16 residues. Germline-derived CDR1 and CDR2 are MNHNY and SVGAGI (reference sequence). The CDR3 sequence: CASSPNLGGTAPTQYF. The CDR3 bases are TGTGCCAGCAGCCCCAACCTAGGCGGGACCGCCCCTACGCAGTATTTT.

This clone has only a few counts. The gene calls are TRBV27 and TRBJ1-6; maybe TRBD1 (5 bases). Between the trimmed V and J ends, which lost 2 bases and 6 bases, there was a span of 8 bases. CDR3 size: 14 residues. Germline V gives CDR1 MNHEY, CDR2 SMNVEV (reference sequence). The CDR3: CASSLQGSNSPLHF. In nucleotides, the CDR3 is TGTGCCAGCAGTTTACAGGGCTCTAATTCACCCCTCCACTTT.

The CDR3 region is CASSLRLQARDEQFF. CDR3 in DNA: TGTGCCAGCAGCTTAAGGCTCCAGGCGAGGGATGAGCAGTTCTTC. The V gene is TRBV7-9, the J gene TRBJ2-1, with D possibly matching TRBD2 (5 bases). V gave up 2 bases and J gave up 8 bases, with 16 bases separating them. This CDR3 comprises 15 residues. Germline V gives CDR1 SEHNR, CDR2 FQNEAQ (reference sequence).

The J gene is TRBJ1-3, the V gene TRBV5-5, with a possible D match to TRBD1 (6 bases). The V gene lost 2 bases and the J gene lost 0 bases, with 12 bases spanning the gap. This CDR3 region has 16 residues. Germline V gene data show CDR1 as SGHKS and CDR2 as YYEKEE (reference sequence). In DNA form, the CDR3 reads TGTGCCAGCAGCTTCTCAGGGGCCAACTCTGGAAACACCATATATTTT. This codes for CASSFSGANSGNTIYF.

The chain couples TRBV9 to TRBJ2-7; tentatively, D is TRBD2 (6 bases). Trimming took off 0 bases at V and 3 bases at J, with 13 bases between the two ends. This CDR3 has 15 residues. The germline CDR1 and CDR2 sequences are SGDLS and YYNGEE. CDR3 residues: CASSVAGTSDYEQYF. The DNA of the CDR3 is TGTGCCAGCAGCGTAGCCGGGACTTCGGACTACGAGCAGTACTTC.

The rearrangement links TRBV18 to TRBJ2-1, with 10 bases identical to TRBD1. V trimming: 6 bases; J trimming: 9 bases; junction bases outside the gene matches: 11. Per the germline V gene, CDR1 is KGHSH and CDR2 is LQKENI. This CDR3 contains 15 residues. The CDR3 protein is CASSYAGTGVSEQFF. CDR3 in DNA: TGTGCCAGCTCGTACGCCGGGACAGGGGTTAGTGAGCAGTTCTTC.

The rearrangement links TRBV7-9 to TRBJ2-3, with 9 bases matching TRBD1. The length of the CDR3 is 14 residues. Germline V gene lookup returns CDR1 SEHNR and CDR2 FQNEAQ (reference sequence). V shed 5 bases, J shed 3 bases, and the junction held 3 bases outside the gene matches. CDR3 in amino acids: CASSQQGATDTQYF. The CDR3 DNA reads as TGTGCCAGCAGCCAACAGGGGGCTACAGATACGCAGTATTTT.

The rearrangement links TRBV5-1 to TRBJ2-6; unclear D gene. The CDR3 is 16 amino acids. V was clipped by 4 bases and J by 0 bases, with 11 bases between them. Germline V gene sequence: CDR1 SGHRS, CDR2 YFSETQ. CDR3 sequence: CASSTAGSSGANVLTF. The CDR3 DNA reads TGCGCCAGCAGCACTGCAGGTTCCTCTGGGGCCAACGTCCTGACTTTC. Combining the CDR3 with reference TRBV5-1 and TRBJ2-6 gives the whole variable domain KAGVTQTPRYLIKTRGQQVTLSCSPISGHRSVSWYQQTPGQGLQFLFEYFSETQRNKGNFPGRFSGRQFSNSRSEMNVSTLELGDSALYLCASSTAGSSGANVLTFGAGSRLTVL.

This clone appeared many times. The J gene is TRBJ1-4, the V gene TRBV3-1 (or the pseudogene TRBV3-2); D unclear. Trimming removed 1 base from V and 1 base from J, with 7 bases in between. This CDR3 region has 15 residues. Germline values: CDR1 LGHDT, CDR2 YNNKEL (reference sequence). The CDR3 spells CASSQARVTNEKLFF. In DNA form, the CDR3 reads TGTGCCAGCAGCCAAGCGAGAGTAACTAATGAAAAACTGTTTTTT.

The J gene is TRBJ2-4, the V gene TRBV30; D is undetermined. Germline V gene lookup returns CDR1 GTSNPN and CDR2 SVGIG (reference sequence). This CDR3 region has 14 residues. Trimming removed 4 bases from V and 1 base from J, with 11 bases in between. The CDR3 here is CAWTRQAAKNIQYF. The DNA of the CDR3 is TGTGCCTGGACTCGTCAGGCGGCCAAAAACATTCAGTACTTC.

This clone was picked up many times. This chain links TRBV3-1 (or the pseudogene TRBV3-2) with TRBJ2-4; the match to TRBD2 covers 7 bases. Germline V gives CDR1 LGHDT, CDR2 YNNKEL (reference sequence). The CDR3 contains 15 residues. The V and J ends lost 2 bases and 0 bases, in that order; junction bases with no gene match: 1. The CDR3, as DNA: TGTGCCAGCAGCCAATTAGCGGGAGCCAAAAACATTCAGTACTTC. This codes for CASSQLAGAKNIQYF.

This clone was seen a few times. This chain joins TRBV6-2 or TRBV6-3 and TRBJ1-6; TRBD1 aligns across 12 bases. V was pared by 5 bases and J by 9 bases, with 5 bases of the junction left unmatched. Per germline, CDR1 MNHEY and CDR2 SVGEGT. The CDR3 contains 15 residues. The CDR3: CASSAPGQGASPLHF. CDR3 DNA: TGTGCCAGCAGTGCGCCGGGACAGGGGGCTTCACCCCTCCACTTT.

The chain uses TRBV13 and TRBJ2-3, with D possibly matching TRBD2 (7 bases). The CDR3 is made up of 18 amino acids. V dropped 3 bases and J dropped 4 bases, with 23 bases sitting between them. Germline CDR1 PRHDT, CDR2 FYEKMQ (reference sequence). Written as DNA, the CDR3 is TGTGCCAGCAGCTTGGGGGGGCGCAGATTCGGGTTGGCAGATACGCAGTATTTT. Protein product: CASSLGGRRFGLADTQYF.

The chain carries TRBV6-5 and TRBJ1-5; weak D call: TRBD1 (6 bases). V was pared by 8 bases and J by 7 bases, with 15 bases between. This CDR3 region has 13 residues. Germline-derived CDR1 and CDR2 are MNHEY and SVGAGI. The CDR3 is CASGAGQRQPQHF. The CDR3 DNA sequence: TGTGCCAGCGGAGCCGGACAGAGACAGCCCCAGCATTTT.

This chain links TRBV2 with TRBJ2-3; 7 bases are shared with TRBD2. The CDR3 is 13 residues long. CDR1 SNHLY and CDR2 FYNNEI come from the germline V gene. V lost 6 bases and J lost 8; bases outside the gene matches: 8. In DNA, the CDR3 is TGTGCCAGCAGCCGGGACCCGGGGGGTACGCAGTATTTT. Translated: CASSRDPGGTQYF.